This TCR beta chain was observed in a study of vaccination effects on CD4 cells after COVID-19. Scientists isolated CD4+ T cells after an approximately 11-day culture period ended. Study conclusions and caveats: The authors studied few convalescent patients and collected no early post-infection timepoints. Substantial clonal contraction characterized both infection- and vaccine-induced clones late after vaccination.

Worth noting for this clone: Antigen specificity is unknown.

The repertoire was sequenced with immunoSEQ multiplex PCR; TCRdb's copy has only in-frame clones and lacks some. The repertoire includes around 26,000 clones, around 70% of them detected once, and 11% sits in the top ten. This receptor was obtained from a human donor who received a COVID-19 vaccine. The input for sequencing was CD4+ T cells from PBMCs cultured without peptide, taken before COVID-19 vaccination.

The CDR3 DNA reads as TGTGCCAGCTCACCCCCTCCTGACACTGAAGCTTTCTTT. Amino acid sequence: CASSPPPDTEAFF. The rearrangement joins TRBV18 to TRBJ1-1; no reliable D call. Per germline, CDR1 KGHSH and CDR2 LQKENI. Trimming left V 3 bases short and J 3 bases short, with 8 bases between. There are 13 residues in the CDR3.